This entry describes one T cell receptor beta chain. Its antigen is undetermined. This specimen comes from a study of cytomegalovirus exposure and HLA in healthy donors. Both 60 Vbeta primers and 13 Jbeta primers went into the PCR. The table came from immunoSEQ multiplex PCR; TCRdb's copy has only in-frame clones and leaves some out. The table lists nearly 200,000 clones, over 80% of them singletons. Study results and caveats: Investigators reported more than 150 TCR beta chains as tied to cytomegalovirus.

Germline V gene sequence: CDR1 ENHRY, CDR2 SYGVKD. The CDR3 length is 15 residues. V lost 10 bases to trimming and J lost 4 bases; unmatched junction nucleotides: 13. The origin of this receptor is a man under 40 in good health and CMV-seronegative. Specimen: PBMCs. This rearrangement joins TRBV10-3 to TRBJ2-7; 10 bases are a match to TRBD1. CDR3 region: CATDSGQGGSYEQYF. The DNA of the CDR3 is TGTGCCACCGACTCAGGACAGGGGGGTAGTTACGAGCAGTACTTC.